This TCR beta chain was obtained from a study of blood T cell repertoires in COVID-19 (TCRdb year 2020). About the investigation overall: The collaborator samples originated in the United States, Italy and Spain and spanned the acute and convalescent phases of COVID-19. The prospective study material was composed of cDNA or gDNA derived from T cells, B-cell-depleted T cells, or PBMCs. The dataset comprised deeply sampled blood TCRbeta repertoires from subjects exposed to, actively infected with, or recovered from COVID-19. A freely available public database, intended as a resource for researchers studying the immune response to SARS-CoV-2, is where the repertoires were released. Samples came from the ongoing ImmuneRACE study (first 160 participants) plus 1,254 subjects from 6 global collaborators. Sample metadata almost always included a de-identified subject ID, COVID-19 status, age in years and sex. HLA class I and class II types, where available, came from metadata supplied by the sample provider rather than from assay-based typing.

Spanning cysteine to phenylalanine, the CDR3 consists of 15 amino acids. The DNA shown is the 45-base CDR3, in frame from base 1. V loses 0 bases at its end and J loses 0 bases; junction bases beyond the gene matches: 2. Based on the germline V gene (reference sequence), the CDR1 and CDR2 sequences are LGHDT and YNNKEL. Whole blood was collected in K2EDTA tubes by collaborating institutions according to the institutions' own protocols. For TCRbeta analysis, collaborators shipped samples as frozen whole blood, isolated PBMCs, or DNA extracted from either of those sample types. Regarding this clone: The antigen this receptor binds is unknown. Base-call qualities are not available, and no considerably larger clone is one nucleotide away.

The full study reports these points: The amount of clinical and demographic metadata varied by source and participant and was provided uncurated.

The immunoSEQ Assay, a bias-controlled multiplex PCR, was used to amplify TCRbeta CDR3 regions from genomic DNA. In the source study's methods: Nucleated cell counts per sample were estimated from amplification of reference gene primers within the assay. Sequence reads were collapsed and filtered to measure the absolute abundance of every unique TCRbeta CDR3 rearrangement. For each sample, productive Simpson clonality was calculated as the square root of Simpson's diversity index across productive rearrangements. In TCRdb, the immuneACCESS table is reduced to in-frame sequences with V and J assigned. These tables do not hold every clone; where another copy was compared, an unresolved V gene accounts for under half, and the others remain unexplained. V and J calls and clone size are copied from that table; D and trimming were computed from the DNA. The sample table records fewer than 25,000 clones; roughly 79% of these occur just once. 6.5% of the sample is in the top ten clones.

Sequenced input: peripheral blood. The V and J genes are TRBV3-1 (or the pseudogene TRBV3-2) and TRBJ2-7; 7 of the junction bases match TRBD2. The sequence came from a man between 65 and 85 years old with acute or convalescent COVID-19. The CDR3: CASSQEERGSYEQYF. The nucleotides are TGTGCCAGCAGCCAAGAAGAGCGGGGCTCCTACGAGCAGTACTTC.